This T cell receptor beta chain was identified during a study of shared clonotypes between healthy human individuals. General observations from the study: When compared with the clonotypes that were shared by all four sorted-subset donors, the non-shared clonotypes turned out to have lower generation probabilities.

Some clones are missing from TCRdb's copy, which holds only in-frame ones; the method was immunoSEQ multiplex PCR. The sample lists 2 million to 3 million clones; approximately 92% were seen once. All of the donors resided in Nashville, Tennessee, and each was a Caucasian adult. Germline assignment: CDR1 MDHEN and CDR2 SYDVKM. The CDR3 contains 15 residues. Trimming took 4 bases from V and 1 from J; bases not matched to a gene: 4. As to this clone: The antigen is not known.

Sequenced sample: naive CD4+ T cells sorted from blood. Sample subset: CD45RA+ positively selected. The sequence was obtained from a man aged 18 to 30 in good health. This chain links TRBV28 with TRBJ1-2; 9 nucleotides agree with TRBD1. DNA of the CDR3: TGTGCCAGCAGTTCGGACAGGGGAGGTAACTATGGCTACACCTTC. This encodes CASSSDRGGNYGYTF.